This note documents a single T cell receptor (beta chain) sequence. Its specific antigen is unknown. Base qualities are not provided; no much larger clone lies one nucleotide away. Whole blood was collected in K2EDTA tubes by collaborating institutions according to the institutions' own protocols. Collaborator samples were shipped for TCRbeta analysis as frozen whole blood, isolated PBMCs, or DNA extracted from either sample type. The data originate from a study of blood T cell repertoires in COVID-19 (dated by TCRdb to about 2020). At the level of the whole study: The collaborator samples originated in the United States, Italy and Spain and spanned the acute and convalescent phases of COVID-19. The material from the prospective study consisted of cDNA or gDNA derived from T cells, B-cell-depleted T cells, or PBMCs. HLA class I and class II types, where available, came from metadata supplied by the sample provider rather than from assay-based typing. The dataset comprised deeply sampled blood TCRbeta repertoires from subjects exposed to, actively infected with, or recovered from COVID-19. The repertoires were released in a freely available public database intended as a resource for research on the immune response to SARS-CoV-2. Sample metadata almost always included a de-identified subject ID, COVID-19 status, age in years and sex. The samples were drawn from the first 160 participants of the ongoing ImmuneRACE study and from over a thousand subjects provided by 6 global collaborators.

Reading the germline V gene gives CDR1 SGHRS and CDR2 YFSETQ. The CDR3 numbers 16 residues from cysteine through phenylalanine. Only the CDR3 region is kept as DNA, spanning 48 bases read in frame from base 1. After removal of 4 bases from V and 0 bases from J, the junction retains 9 bases not matched to a gene. What the work shows at the level of the full study, not this receptor alone: The quantity of clinical and demographic metadata differed by source and by participant and was supplied without curation.

TCRbeta CDR3 regions were amplified from genomic DNA by means of the immunoSEQ Assay, a bias-controlled multiplex PCR. Per the original workflow: Nucleated cell counts per sample were estimated from amplification of reference gene primers within the assay. To quantify the absolute abundance of each unique TCRbeta CDR3 rearrangement, sequence reads were collapsed and filtered. Productive Simpson clonality was computed per sample as the square root of Simpson's diversity index over productive rearrangements. Held by TCRdb, this immuneACCESS table contains in-frame sequences only and omits some clones. Under half of the omission traces to an unresolved V gene where checked; the cause of the rest is unknown. D and trimming were read from the DNA, whereas the V and J calls and clone size are those reported in that table. This sample is represented by around 200,000 clones; 70% to 90% of them were singletons. The ten largest clones take up 3.5% to 5% of the sample.

This chain joins TRBV5-1 to TRBJ2-5, with 7 junctional bases fitting TRBD1. Material for sequencing was peripheral blood. This clonotype was sampled from a man aged 45-65 years with acute or convalescent COVID-19. The bases read TGCGCCAGCAGCCCCCGACAGGGTTTGTACCAAGAGACCCAGTACTTC. The translation is CASSPRQGLYQETQYF. The full variable domain, completed from the reference TRBV5-1 and TRBJ2-5 proteins outside the CDR3, reads KAGVTQTPRYLIKTRGQQVTLSCSPISGHRSVSWYQQTPGQGLQFLFEYFSETQRNKGNFPGRFSGRQFSNSRSEMNVSTLELGDSALYLCASSPRQGLYQETQYFGPGTRLLVL.